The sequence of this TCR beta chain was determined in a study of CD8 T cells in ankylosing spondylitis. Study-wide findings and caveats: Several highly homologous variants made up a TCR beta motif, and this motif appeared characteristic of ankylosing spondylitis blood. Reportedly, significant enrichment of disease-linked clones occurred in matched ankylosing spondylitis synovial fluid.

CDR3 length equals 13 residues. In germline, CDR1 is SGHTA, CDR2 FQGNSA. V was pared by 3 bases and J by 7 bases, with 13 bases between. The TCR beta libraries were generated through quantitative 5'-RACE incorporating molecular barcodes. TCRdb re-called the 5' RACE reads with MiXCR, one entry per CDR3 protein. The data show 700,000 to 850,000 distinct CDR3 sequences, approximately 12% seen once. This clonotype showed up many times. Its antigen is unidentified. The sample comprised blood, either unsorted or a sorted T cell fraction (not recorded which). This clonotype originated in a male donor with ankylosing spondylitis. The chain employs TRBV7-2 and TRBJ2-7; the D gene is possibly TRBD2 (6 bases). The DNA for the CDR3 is TGTGCCAGCAGCTTGGGGACGGCGGGGGAGCAGTACTTC. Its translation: CASSLGTAGEQYF.